This T cell receptor (beta chain) was documented in a study of shared clonotypes between healthy human individuals. The germline V gene has CDR1 SQVTM and CDR2 ANQGSEA. The V gene lost 4 bases and the J gene lost 3 bases, with 13 bases spanning the gap. The CDR3 length is 13 residues. Libraries were prepared by immunoSEQ multiplex PCR; TCRdb keeps only in-frame clonotypes and omits some of them. The data hold some 690,000 clones, with roughly 91% observed a single time. The chain has TRBV29-1 and TRBJ2-7, with unresolved D. The source is a man between 18 and 29 years old in good health. Some clones in this sample may be carry-over from other donors' samples. The sequenced sample was memory CD8+ T cells from PBMCs. Subset in this sample: CD45RO+ cells pooled with CCR7-negative TemRA cells. The CDR3 nucleotides are TGCAGCGTTGTCCTCAGCAGCCACTACGAGCAGTACTTC. Translating it yields CSVVLSSHYEQYF.